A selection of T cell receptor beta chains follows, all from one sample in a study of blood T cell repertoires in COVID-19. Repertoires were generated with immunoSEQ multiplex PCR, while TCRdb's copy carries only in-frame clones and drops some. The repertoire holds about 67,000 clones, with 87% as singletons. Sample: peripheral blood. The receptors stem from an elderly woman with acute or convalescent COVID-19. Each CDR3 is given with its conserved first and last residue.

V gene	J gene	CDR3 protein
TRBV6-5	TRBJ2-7	CASRVQGSYEQYF
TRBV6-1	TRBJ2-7	CASSEASATGEQYF
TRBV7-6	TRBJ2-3	CASSLILAGTDTQYF
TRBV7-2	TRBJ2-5	CASSLGVGASQETQYF
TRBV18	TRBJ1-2	CASSSSRGPVYGYTF
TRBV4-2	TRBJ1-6	CASSPRQGASYNSPLHF
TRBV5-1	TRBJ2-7	CASSLTGSRGANEQYF
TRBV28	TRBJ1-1	CASRTTQGAAFF
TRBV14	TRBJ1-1	CASSAVEGAYYNTEAFF
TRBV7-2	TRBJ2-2	CASKRTGFVGELFF
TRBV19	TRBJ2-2	CASSIHRQELFF
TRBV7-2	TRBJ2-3	CASSLVVAGGPDTQYF
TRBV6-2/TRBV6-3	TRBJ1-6	CASSYSLPGQGNSPLHF
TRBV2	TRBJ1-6	CASRQGWNSPLHF
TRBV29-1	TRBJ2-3	CSAPTGGGTDTQYF
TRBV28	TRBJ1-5	CASSLGGPNQPQHF
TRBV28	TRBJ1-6	CASSPEQGLALHSPLHF
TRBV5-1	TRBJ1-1	CASSLEQGRTEAFF
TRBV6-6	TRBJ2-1	CASRNRQYSYNEQFF
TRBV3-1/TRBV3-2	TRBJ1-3	CASSHHTGVGNTIYF
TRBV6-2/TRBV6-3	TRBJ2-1	CASSRSPTSNEQFF
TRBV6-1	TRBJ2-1	CASSDVLASYNEQFF
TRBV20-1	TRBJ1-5	CSAYQGAHQHF
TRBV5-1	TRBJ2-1	CASKRQLAGGPTVANEQFF
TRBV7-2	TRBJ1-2	CASSPQTGATGGYTF
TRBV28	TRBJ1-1	CASSFKGGVTEAFF
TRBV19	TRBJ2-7	CASSIGGDLSYEQYF
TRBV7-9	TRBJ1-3	CASSDRGISGNTIYF
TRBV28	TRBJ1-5	CASSARGGGNQPQHF
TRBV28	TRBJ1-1	CASTGHVMNTEAFF
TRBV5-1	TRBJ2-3	CASSLVPPGLAADTQYF
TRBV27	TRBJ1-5	CASSPGGGNQPQHF
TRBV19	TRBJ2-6	CASSIQGSGANVLTF
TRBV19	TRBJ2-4	CASSIWGGGQVQLAKNIQYF
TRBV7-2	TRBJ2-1	CASSQFPAGAYNEQFF
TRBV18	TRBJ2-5	CASSLIAAPETQYF
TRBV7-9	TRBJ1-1	CASSLRQGGTEAFF
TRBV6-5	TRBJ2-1	CASRPSGGPNNEQFF
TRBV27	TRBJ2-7	CASRATGGEQYF
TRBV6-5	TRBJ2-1	CASSYSASGVNEQFF
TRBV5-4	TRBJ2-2	CASSPRPWFQGTGELFF